Listed below are T cell receptor beta chains from one sample, sequenced in a study of early T cells in non-severe SARS-CoV-2 infection. MiXCR was run by TCRdb on the 5' RACE reads, yielding one entry per CDR3 protein. Found here are tens of thousands of distinct CDR3 sequences, more than 8% of them singletons; the top ten hold less than 20%. Material: whole blood, obtained at baseline. These receptors were collected from an adult who was a healthcare worker with PCR-confirmed SARS-CoV-2 infection or an uninfected control (not recorded which). The CDR3 runs from the conserved cysteine through the conserved F or W.

v_call: TRBV5-6
cdr3_aa: CASSLGLRGEQYF

v_call: TRBV7-3
cdr3_aa: CASSSISGSGYEQFF

v_call: TRBV7-2
cdr3_aa: CASSAGHLLPSQETQYF

v_call: TRBV2
cdr3_aa: CASSLDPNQPQHF

v_call: TRBV3-1
cdr3_aa: CASSQGLGYEQYF

v_call: TRBV3-1
cdr3_aa: CASSQTSGQGNYEQYF

v_call: TRBV7-8
cdr3_aa: CASSSGPEGGYTF

v_call: TRBV18
cdr3_aa: CASSLLPPGADGTNVLTF

v_call: TRBV10-3
cdr3_aa: CAITPGWGGDEQFF

v_call: TRBV24-1
cdr3_aa: CATSDHRDSKYNEQFF

v_call: TRBV5-1
cdr3_aa: CASSGAGTGTTGELFF

v_call: TRBV2
cdr3_aa: CASRSLARVTSADTQYF

v_call: TRBV5-4
cdr3_aa: CASSPRTSGYNEQFF

v_call: TRBV30
cdr3_aa: CAWSHGPGGQTQYF

v_call: TRBV4-1
cdr3_aa: CASSQAHGVSEAFF

v_call: TRBV11-1
cdr3_aa: CASSLRTGPYEQYF

v_call: TRBV7-2
cdr3_aa: CASSLAGGPDEQFF

v_call: TRBV25-1
cdr3_aa: CASSEFRGGTDTQYF

v_call: TRBV7-9
cdr3_aa: CASSPKRRLAYNEQFF

v_call: TRBV29-1
cdr3_aa: CSVPTSGRVDTQYF

v_call: TRBV9
cdr3_aa: CASSSPGWGETQYF